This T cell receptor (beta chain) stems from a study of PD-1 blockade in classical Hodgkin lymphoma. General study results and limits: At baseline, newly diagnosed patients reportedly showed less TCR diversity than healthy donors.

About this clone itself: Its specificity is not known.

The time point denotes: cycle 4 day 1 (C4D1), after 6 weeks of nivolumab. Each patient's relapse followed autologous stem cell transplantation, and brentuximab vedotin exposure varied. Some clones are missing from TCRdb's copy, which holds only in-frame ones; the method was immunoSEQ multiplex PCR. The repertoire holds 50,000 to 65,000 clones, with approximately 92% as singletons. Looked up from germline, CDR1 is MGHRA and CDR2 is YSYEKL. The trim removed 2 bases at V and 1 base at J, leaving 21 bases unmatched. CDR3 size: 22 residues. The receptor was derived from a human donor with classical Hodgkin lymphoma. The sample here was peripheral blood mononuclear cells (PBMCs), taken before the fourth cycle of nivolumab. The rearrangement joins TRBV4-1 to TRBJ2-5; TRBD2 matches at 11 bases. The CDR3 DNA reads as TGCGCCAGCAGCCAAAGGGCCCCTCAGACTAGCGGGGTCCTGGTCCGCCAAGAGACCCAGTACTTC. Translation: CASSQRAPQTSGVLVRQETQYF.